The T cell receptor (beta chain) described here comes from a study of CD8 T cells in ankylosing spondylitis. Study conclusions and caveats: Reportedly, matched ankylosing spondylitis synovial fluid was significantly enriched for disease-linked clones. Within peripheral blood, clones linked to disease were CD8+ and relatively rare. A TCR beta motif of 7 to 9 highly homologous variants seemed to mark ankylosing spondylitis blood.

As concerns this clonotype: The antigen is not known.

TCRdb independently ran MiXCR on the 5' RACE reads; one entry per CDR3 protein. The sample lists fewer than 750,000 distinct CDR3 sequences; about 20% were seen once. Germline trimming cut 0 bases from V and 1 base from J; bases unmatched to any gene: 7. The CDR3 extends over 17 amino acids. CDR1 and CDR2 (germline): DFQATT, SNEGSKA (reference sequence). This chain uses TRBV20-1 with TRBJ2-1; 9 nucleotides agree with TRBD2. Sample: blood, either unsorted or a sorted T cell fraction (not recorded which). This clonotype was obtained from a male donor with ankylosing spondylitis. The CDR3 region is CSARDVAGGRSYNEQFF. CDR3 nucleotide sequence: TGCAGTGCTAGAGATGTTGCGGGGGGGCGGTCCTACAATGAGCAGTTCTTC.